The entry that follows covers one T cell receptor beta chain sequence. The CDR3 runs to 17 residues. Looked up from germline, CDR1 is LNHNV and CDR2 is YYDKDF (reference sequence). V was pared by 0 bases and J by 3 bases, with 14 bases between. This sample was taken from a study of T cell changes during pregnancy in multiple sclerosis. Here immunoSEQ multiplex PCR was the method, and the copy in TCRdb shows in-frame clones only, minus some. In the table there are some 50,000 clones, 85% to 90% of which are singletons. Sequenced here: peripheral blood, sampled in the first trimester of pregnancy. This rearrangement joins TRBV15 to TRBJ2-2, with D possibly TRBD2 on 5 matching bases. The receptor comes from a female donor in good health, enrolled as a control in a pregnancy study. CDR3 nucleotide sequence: TGTGCCACCAGCAGAGATTCGAGCGGAGTGGACACCGGGGAGCTGTTTTTT. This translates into CATSRDSSGVDTGELFF.